This TCR beta chain was captured by sequencing in a study of T cells after posttransplantation cyclophosphamide. With regard to this clone: Its matching antigen is unknown.

Overall study results and limits: After PTCy, TRB diversity resembled that of CNI/methotrexate controls.

A marrow graft followed busulfan-fludarabine conditioning, with cyclophosphamide on days +3 and +4. TCRdb's copy holds only in-frame clones and misses some; the assay was immunoSEQ multiplex PCR. The sample has approximately 11,000 clones, roughly 86% seen once. Germline V gives CDR1 SGHNT, CDR2 YYREEE (reference sequence). There are 14 residues in the CDR3. Trimming stripped 6 bases from V and 3 bases from J, with 15 bases between. The rearrangement uses TRBV5-4 and TRBJ1-1; weak D call: TRBD1 (5 bases). This sequence was found in a male patient younger than 45 who received an allogeneic stem cell transplant from a related donor, was CMV-positive, and had acute GVHD only. Some T cells may be graft donor cells. The sequencing here drew on CD4+ T cells sorted from PBMCs, taken after allogeneic stem cell transplant with posttransplant cyclophosphamide. CDR3 DNA: TGTGCCAGCAAAAGGTCCGGCAGGGACACTGAAGCTTTCTTT. Residues: CASKRSGRDTEAFF. The whole variable domain, remainder taken from reference TRBV5-4 and TRBJ1-1, is ETGVTQSPTHLIKTRGQQVTLRCSSQSGHNTVSWYQQALGQGPQFIFQYYREEENGRGNFPPRFSGLQFPNYSSELNVNALELDDSALYLCASKRSGRDTEAFFGQGTRLTVV.